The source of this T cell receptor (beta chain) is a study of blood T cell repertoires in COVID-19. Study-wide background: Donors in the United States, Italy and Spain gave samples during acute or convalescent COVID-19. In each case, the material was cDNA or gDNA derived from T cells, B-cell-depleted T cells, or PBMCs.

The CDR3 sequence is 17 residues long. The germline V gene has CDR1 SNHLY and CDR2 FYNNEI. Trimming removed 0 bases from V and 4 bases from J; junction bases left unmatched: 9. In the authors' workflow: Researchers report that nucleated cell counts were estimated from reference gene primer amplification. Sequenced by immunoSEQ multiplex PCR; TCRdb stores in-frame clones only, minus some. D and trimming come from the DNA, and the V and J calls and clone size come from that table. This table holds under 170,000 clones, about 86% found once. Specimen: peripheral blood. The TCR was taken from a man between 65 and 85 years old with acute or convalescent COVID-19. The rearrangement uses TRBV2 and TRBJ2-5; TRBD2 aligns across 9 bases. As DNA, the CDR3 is TGTGCCAGCAGTGAAGCACGTCTAGCGGGAAAGGGAGAGACCCAGTACTTC. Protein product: CASSEARLAGKGETQYF.